The present entry profiles one TCR beta chain with its context. The antigen remains unidentified. This entry is derived from a study of identifying expanded T cells in peripheral blood. Collection occurred without any documented infections or immune events in donors. Study-level points and caveats: Variance in clone template counts between approximately 2-week samples significantly increased with total template count across all healthy donors.

Using immunoSEQ multiplex PCR, the repertoire was profiled, and TCRdb retains in-frame clones only, with some absent. The data hold 75,000 to 100,000 clones, with approximately 89% observed a single time. The material sequenced was blood. The sequence was obtained from a person between 18 and 75 years old in good health.

CDR3 sequence (DNA): TGTGCCAGCAGACCCGATAACGCAGCGGGGGCCTACGAGCAGTACTTC. It codes for CASRPDNAAGAYEQYF. The rearrangement joins TRBV7-9 to TRBJ2-7; TRBD2 matches 8 bases. CDR1 and CDR2 (germline): SEHNR, FQNEAQ (reference sequence). CDR3 length: 16 amino acids. V trimming: 6 bases; J trimming: 2 bases; junction bases outside the gene matches: 12.